This T cell receptor beta chain was sequenced during a study of regulatory T cells in long-lasting Graves disease. This clonotype was detected many times. Arm-PCR of CDR3 regions and iRepertoire HTBI primers were the basis on which TCR beta libraries were built. From the multiplex PCR reads, TCRdb called clonotypes with MiXCR, one entry per CDR3 protein. This sample carries 250,000 to 400,000 distinct CDR3 sequences, about 18% of them seen once, and the ten largest clones take about two fifths. Time point denoted: newly diagnosed GD, antithyroid drugs for less than 3 months. PBMC-extracted RNA yielded the TCR library. American Thyroid Association guidelines were used to diagnose Graves' disease. The sequencing used peripheral blood mononuclear cells (PBMCs), collected at new diagnosis, from a patient treated with antithyroid drugs. The TCR comes from a female donor with Graves disease.

CDR3 nucleotides: TGTGCCAGCAGCTTTCCCCTGAGCTCCTACAATGAGCAGTTCTTC. Translated: CASSFPLSSYNEQFF. The V and J genes are TRBV5-6 and TRBJ2-1; no clear D gene. This CDR3 spans 15 amino acids. Trimming removed 2 bases at V and 0 bases at J, with 9 bases between. Germline loops: CDR1 SGHDT, CDR2 YYEEEE.